Presented here are 23 T cell receptor beta chains from one specimen sequenced in a study of blood T cell repertoires in COVID-19. Clones were read by immunoSEQ multiplex PCR, and TCRdb kept only the in-frame ones, dropping some. The sample holds some 99,000 clones, under 85% seen once. The source material was peripheral blood. The receptors were gathered from a man between 65 and 85 years old with acute or convalescent COVID-19.

The chain couples TRBV19 to TRBJ2-1; 7 nucleotides agree with TRBD2. Germline CDR1 reads LNHDA; CDR2 reads SQIVND (reference sequence). The CDR3 is made up of 15 amino acids. Losses at the gene ends were 4 bases for V and 7 bases for J; bases not matched to a gene: 10. This CDR3 reads CASSKLAGVWNEQFF. CDR3 coding DNA: TGTGCCAGTAGTAAGCTCGCGGGAGTCTGGAATGAGCAGTTCTTC.

V gene TRBV5-1 combines with J gene TRBJ1-3; unclear D gene. CDR1 is SGHRS and CDR2 is YFSETQ in the germline V gene. The CDR3 consists of 14 residues. V shed 1 base and J shed 3 bases, with 8 bases lying between them. The DNA for the CDR3 is TGCGCCAGCAGCTTGAACAGCCTTGGAAACACCATATATTTT. This encodes CASSLNSLGNTIYF. Based on the CDR3 plus reference TRBV5-1 and TRBJ1-3, the full variable domain is KAGVTQTPRYLIKTRGQQVTLSCSPISGHRSVSWYQQTPGQGLQFLFEYFSETQRNKGNFPGRFSGRQFSNSRSEMNVSTLELGDSALYLCASSLNSLGNTIYFGEGSWLTVV.

This clone is a singleton in its sample. V and J are TRBV11-3 and TRBJ2-1; D gene ambiguous. V was cut by 1 base and J by 3 bases, with 4 bases left in between. Germline V lookup: CDR1 SGHNT, CDR2 YENEEA. CDR3 length: 13 residues. The CDR3 loop is CASSLVSYNEQFF. The CDR3 nucleotides are TGTGCCAGCAGCTTAGTCAGCTACAATGAGCAGTTCTTC.

The rearrangement joins TRBV6-1 to TRBJ1-5, with D maybe TRBD1 (5 bases). Between the trimmed V and J ends, which lost 6 bases and 2 bases, there was a span of 8 bases. This CDR3 has 13 amino acids. CDR1 is MNHNS and CDR2 is SASEGT in the germline V gene. CDR3 region: CASRGDGNQPQHF. The CDR3 bases are TGTGCCAGCAGAGGGGATGGCAATCAGCCCCAGCATTTT.

V and J are TRBV10-3 and TRBJ2-5, with TRBD1 as a possible D gene (7 bases). V dropped 10 bases and J dropped 10 bases, with 25 bases sitting between them. The CDR3 runs to 14 residues. CDR1 is ENHRY, CDR2 SYGVKD, per germline. The CDR3, as DNA: TGTGCCACCACGACAGGGCACGGGGGAGACGACCAGTACTTC. It encodes CATTTGHGGDDQYF.

There are a few counts of this clone. The chain links TRBV19 to TRBJ1-4; D call uncertain. The CDR3 has 15 residues. The V gene lost 10 bases and the J gene lost 6 bases, with 21 bases spanning the gap. Germline V gives CDR1 LNHDA, CDR2 SQIVND (reference sequence). The CDR3 loop reads CATSHMLRNDEKLFF. DNA for the CDR3: TGTGCCACCTCCCATATGTTGAGGAATGATGAAAAACTGTTTTTT.

V is TRBV2 and J is TRBJ2-5; D is possibly TRBD1 (5 bases). The V gene's germline CDR1 is SNHLY and CDR2 FYNNEI. Trimming took off 2 bases at V and 5 bases at J, with 18 bases between the two ends. The CDR3 is made up of 16 amino acids. The CDR3 loop is CASSERSGQKSETQYF. For the CDR3, the DNA is TGTGCCAGCAGTGAACGGTCAGGGCAAAAAAGCGAGACCCAGTACTTC.

The rearrangement links TRBV7-9 to TRBJ2-1, with TRBD2 as a possible D gene (5 bases). V shed 6 bases and J shed 0 bases, with 9 bases lying between them. The CDR3 loop spans 14 amino acids. Germline values: CDR1 SEHNR, CDR2 FQNEAQ (reference sequence). The CDR3 here is CASREVSSYNEQFF. DNA of the CDR3: TGTGCCAGCAGGGAGGTGAGCTCCTACAATGAGCAGTTCTTC. The entire variable domain, with the rest obtained from reference TRBV7-9 and TRBJ2-1, is as follows: DTGVSQNPRHKITKRGQNVTFRCDPISEHNRLYWYRQTLGQGPEFLTYFQNEAQLEKSRLLSDRFSAERPKGSFSTLEIQRTEQGDSAMYLCASREVSSYNEQFFGPGTRLTVL.

In its sample, this clone was seen a few times. The V and J genes are TRBV7-8 and TRBJ1-3; no reliable D call. The germline V gene has CDR1 SGHVS and CDR2 FQNEAQ. CDR3 size: 15 residues. The V and J ends lost 7 bases and 0 bases respectively, with 13 bases between them. CDR3 amino acids: CASTTGSNSGNTIYF. The CDR3 DNA is TGTGCCAGCACGACCGGGAGCAACTCTGGAAACACCATATATTTT.

The chain uses TRBV2 and TRBJ2-3; TRBD2 aligns across 8 bases. The CDR3 spans 15 residues. The junction had 7 bases not matched to a gene; V was cut back by 6 bases and J by 2 bases. Germline-derived CDR1 and CDR2 are SNHLY and FYNNEI. DNA of the CDR3: TGTGCCAGCAGACAAACTAGCGGAACCACAGATACGCAGTATTTT. Amino acid sequence: CASRQTSGTTDTQYF.

The CDR3 DNA follows: TGTGCCAGCAGCGGCGGGACTACAGGTCAGAAGTTCTTC. Translated: CASSGGTTGQKFF. V gene TRBV7-8 combines with J gene TRBJ2-1; 7 bases are a match to TRBD2. The V segment lost 5 bases and the J segment 14 bases; nucleotides outside the gene matches: 12. CDR1 and CDR2 (germline): SGHVS, FQNEAQ. The CDR3 is 13 residues long.

The chain has TRBV12-1 and TRBJ2-2; the DNA was not used to check the table's D call, TRBD2. TRBV12-1 is deemed a pseudogene. This CDR3 is built from 16 residues. In DNA, the CDR3 is TGTGCCAGCAGCTTTGGCCCGGGAGAATGTACCGGGGAGCTGTTTTTT. It yields the protein CASSFGPGECTGELFF.

V gene TRBV15 combines with J gene TRBJ1-1, with D uncertain. The CDR3 extends over 14 amino acids. Trimming took 0 bases from V and 11 from J, leaving 16 bases between them. The V gene's germline CDR1 is LNHNV and CDR2 YYDKDF (reference sequence). The CDR3 loop is CATSRDRGAVKAFF. CDR3 nucleotides: TGTGCCACCAGCAGAGATCGGGGAGCGGTAAAGGCTTTCTTT.

The chain recombines TRBV28 with TRBJ1-2; tentative D call: TRBD1 (5 bases). V lost 7 bases and J 7 bases, leaving 19 bases between the germline ends. The CDR3 totals 14 residues. Germline loops: CDR1 MDHEN, CDR2 SYDVKM. CDR3 sequence (DNA): TGTGCCAGCATACTAGGACGGGGGTCGGGTGGCTACACCTTC. It is translated as CASILGRGSGGYTF.

This chain uses TRBV24-1 with TRBJ2-1; 10 bases agree with TRBD2. The V gene's germline CDR1 is KGHDR and CDR2 SFDVKD. The CDR3 loop spans 15 amino acids. Trimming took 5 bases from V and 2 from J; bases not matched to a gene: 2. The CDR3 sequence: CATSASGSPYNEQFF. CDR3 in DNA: TGTGCCACCAGTGCTAGCGGGAGCCCCTACAATGAGCAGTTCTTC.

The rearrangement links TRBV5-1 to TRBJ2-3; 7 positions agree with TRBD1. Germline CDR1 SGHRS, CDR2 YFSETQ. The CDR3 length is 15 residues. Unmatched junction bases numbered 4, after V lost 3 bases and J lost 0 bases. The DNA for the CDR3 is TGCGCCAGCAGCTCCAGGGGGTTGAGCACAGATACGCAGTATTTT. Protein sequence: CASSSRGLSTDTQYF.

In this sample, this clone turned up many times. The CDR3 is CASSPPGTSALYEQFF. For the CDR3, the DNA is TGTGCCAGCTCACCACCGGGAACTAGCGCGTTGTATGAGCAGTTCTTC. The rearrangement uses TRBV18 and TRBJ2-1, with 7 positions matching TRBD2. J was trimmed by 8 bases and V by 0 bases; bases with no gene match: 10. The CDR3 is 16 residues long. CDR1 is KGHSH and CDR2 is LQKENI in the germline V gene.

By frequency in the sample, this clone is medium-sized. The CDR3 reads CAWRVRGGLNEQYF. The DNA of the CDR3 is TGTGCCTGGAGGGTGAGGGGGGGCCTAAACGAGCAGTACTTC. The chain is built from TRBV30 and TRBJ2-7; tentatively, D is TRBD2 (7 bases). V lost 3 bases and J lost 5, with 17 bases in between. This CDR3 region has 14 residues. Looked up from germline, CDR1 is GTSNPN and CDR2 is SVGIG (reference sequence).

This clone occurred a few times. The chain employs TRBV28 and TRBJ2-7; D ambiguous. The CDR3 spans 13 residues. The V end lost 2 bases, the J end lost 2 bases, and 7 bases lay between the germline ends. Germline loops: CDR1 MDHEN, CDR2 SYDVKM. CDR3 residues: CASSLPYTYEQYF. CDR3 in DNA: TGTGCCAGCAGTTTACCTTATACCTACGAGCAGTACTTC.

This chain joins TRBV28 and TRBJ2-3; 12 bases map to TRBD2. The CDR3 runs 16 residues. Germline CDR1 MDHEN, CDR2 SYDVKM. Unmatched junction bases numbered 5, after V lost 6 bases and J lost 1 base. The CDR3 here is CASRPRLAGGTDTQYF. CDR3 DNA: TGTGCCAGCAGACCCAGACTAGCGGGAGGCACAGATACGCAGTATTTT.

The chain is built from TRBV14 and TRBJ2-7; TRBD2 matches 8 bases. Trimming at V came to 2 bases and at J to 5 bases, leaving 11 bases not matched to a gene. CDR1 is SGHDN and CDR2 is FVKESK in the germline V gene. The CDR3 runs 16 residues. The DNA of the CDR3 is TGTGCCAGCAGCCAATTTAGCGGGACCCCCCACCACGAGCAGTACTTC. Amino acid sequence: CASSQFSGTPHHEQYF.

The chain has TRBV5-6 and TRBJ2-2; weak D call: TRBD2 (8 bases). CDR3 length: 15 residues. The germline V and J ends were trimmed by 4 bases and 7 bases, with 17 bases remaining between them. CDR1 SGHDT and CDR2 YYEEEE come from the germline V gene. Written as DNA, the CDR3 is TGTGCCAGCAGCCTCGGGAGGGGGCTAGTCGGGGAGCTGTTTTTT. This sequence encodes CASSLGRGLVGELFF.

This sequence joins TRBV11-3 and TRBJ1-4; no definite D call. The CDR3 totals 13 residues. V was shortened by 5 bases and J by 6 bases, with 10 bases between the two germline ends. Germline lookup yields CDR1 SGHNT and CDR2 YENEEA. The chain's CDR3 is CASSRGRDEKLFF. The CDR3, as DNA: TGTGCCAGCAGCCGTGGGCGGGATGAAAAACTGTTTTTT.